This T cell receptor (beta chain) stems from a study of Graves' ophthalmopathy and Graves' hyperthyroidism. Overall study findings and caveats: The 13-signature model separated ophthalmopathy from stable hyperthyroidism at 85% to 90% sensitivity and approximately 79% specificity.

V lost 1 base, J lost 5 bases, and 3 bases stayed unmatched. Per germline, CDR1 SQVTM and CDR2 ANQGSEA. The CDR3 totals 13 residues. On this clonotype itself: The antigen remains undetermined.

Amplified TCR beta CDR3 regions were obtained using RNA transcripts as template. After a first-round RT-PCR with HTBI primers, a second-round multiplex PCR was run. One entry per CDR3 protein, called by TCRdb with MiXCR from the multiplex PCR reads. The sample lists about 740,000 distinct CDR3 sequences, roughly 40% occurring once. Having ophthalmopathy, the donors showed moderate-to-severe activity, CAS ≥3 and NOSPECS ≥4, with disease lasting under 3 months. Uncontrolled infections, pregnancy, lactation or other autoimmune diseases led to patient exclusion. The PBMC fraction was derived from over 9 ml of fresh peripheral blood.

Sample: peripheral blood. The TCR sequence derives from an adult man with Graves' ophthalmopathy. The chain is built from TRBV29-1 and TRBJ2-7, with 9 bases matching TRBD1. Here the CDR3 DNA reads TGCAGCGTTGAAGGGACAGGGGCTGACGAGCAGTACTTC. Translating it yields CSVEGTGADEQYF.